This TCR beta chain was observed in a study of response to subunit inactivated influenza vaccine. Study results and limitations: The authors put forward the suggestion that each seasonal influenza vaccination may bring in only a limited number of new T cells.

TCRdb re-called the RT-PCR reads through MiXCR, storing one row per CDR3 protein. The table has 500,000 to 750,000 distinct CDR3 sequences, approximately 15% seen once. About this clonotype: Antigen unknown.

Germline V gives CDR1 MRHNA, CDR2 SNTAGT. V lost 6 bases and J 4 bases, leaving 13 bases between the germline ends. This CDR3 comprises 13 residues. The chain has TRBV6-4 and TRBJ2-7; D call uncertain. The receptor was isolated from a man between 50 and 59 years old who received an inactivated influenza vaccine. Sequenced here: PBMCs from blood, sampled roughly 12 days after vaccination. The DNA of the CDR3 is TGTGCCAGCAGAGGTCCGTCTTTGTACGAGCAGTACTTC. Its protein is CASRGPSLYEQYF.